This T cell receptor (beta chain) was identified during a study of OX40 agonist ivuxolimab in advanced cancers. As for the study in general: The study treated patients with ivuxolimab, an agonistic anti-OX40 (CD134) antibody. Partial responses were achieved by three patients, one with hepatocellular carcinoma and two with cutaneous melanoma.

Study-wide points: Averaging showed that CD8+ T cells had more expanded clones than CD4+ did. Clonal expansion by week 6 occurred in CD4+ and CD8+ blood T cells (at 0.1 to 3.0 mg/kg).

Generated by immunoSEQ multiplex PCR, the TCRdb table keeps only in-frame clones and is missing some. The data contain about 59,000 clones, about 90% of them singletons. The length of the CDR3 is 14 residues. The junction had 5 bases not matched to a gene; V was cut back by 4 bases and J by 5 bases. Germline loops: CDR1 MGHDK, CDR2 SYGVNS. About this clone itself: Its antigen is as yet unknown.

The sequence derives from an adult with an advanced solid tumor such as melanoma, head and neck, liver or kidney cancer. The sample consisted of CD4+ or CD8+ T cells sorted from blood, taken in a trial of the OX40 agonist ivuxolimab. The chain employs TRBV25-1 and TRBJ2-5, with TRBD2 identical over 9 bases. The CDR3 is CASSVLAGMETQYF. In DNA, the CDR3 is TGTGCCAGCAGTGTCCTAGCGGGAATGGAGACCCAGTACTTC.